A selection of T cell receptor beta chains follows, all from one sample in a study of blood T cell repertoires in COVID-19. Repertoires were generated with immunoSEQ multiplex PCR, while TCRdb's copy carries only in-frame clones and drops some. The table has 150,000 to 200,000 clones, 85% seen once. Sample: peripheral blood. The receptors were gathered from a man aged 60-69 years with COVID-19, enrolled during active disease. The CDR3 runs from the conserved cysteine through the conserved F or W. The D gene is left open where the match is weak. Clone size is not always given. Where it is, it says once, few, many or a class for expanded clones.

D gene: NA
J gene: TRBJ1-1
clone size: NA
V gene: TRBV7-6
CDR3 DNA: TGTGCCAGCAGCGCTACAGGGTTGGGGAACACTGAAGCTTTCTTT
CDR3 protein: CASSATGLGNTEAFF

D gene: NA
J gene: TRBJ2-2
clone size: NA
V gene: TRBV6-2/TRBV6-3
CDR3 DNA: TGTGCCAGCAGTTCTAGATTAAACACCGGGGAGCTGTTTTTT
CDR3 protein: CASSSRLNTGELFF

D gene: TRBD2
J gene: TRBJ2-2
clone size: once
V gene: TRBV5-1
CDR3 DNA: TGCGCCAGCAGCCCCTGGGGAGGGACCGGGGAGCTGTTTTTT
CDR3 protein: CASSPWGGTGELFF

D gene: NA
J gene: TRBJ1-1
clone size: NA
V gene: TRBV6-1
CDR3 DNA: TGTGCCAGCAGTGAAAGCGGATGGGAAGGGGGTGACACTGAAGCTTTCTTT
CDR3 protein: CASSESGWEGGDTEAFF

D gene: NA
J gene: TRBJ2-5
clone size: once
V gene: TRBV18
CDR3 DNA: TGTGCCAGCTCACCAGGCAGGCAAGAGACCCAGTACTTC
CDR3 protein: CASSPGRQETQYF

D gene: TRBD1
J gene: TRBJ2-7
clone size: few
V gene: TRBV6-1
CDR3 DNA: TGTGCCAGCAGCCTAAGGACAGGGGCCGAGCAGTACTTC
CDR3 protein: CASSLRTGAEQYF

D gene: NA
J gene: TRBJ1-5
clone size: NA
V gene: TRBV5-1
CDR3 DNA: TGCGCCAGCAGCAAAAACCCTGGCAGCAATCAGCCCCAGCATTTT
CDR3 protein: CASSKNPGSNQPQHF

D gene: NA
J gene: TRBJ1-4
clone size: NA
V gene: TRBV10-3
CDR3 DNA: TGTGCCATATCAGATTGGAACAGGTCTAATGAAAAACTGTTTTTT
CDR3 protein: CAISDWNRSNEKLFF

D gene: NA
J gene: TRBJ1-2
clone size: NA
V gene: TRBV7-2
CDR3 DNA: TGTGCCAGCAGCCCCCAGCAGGGTGGTTATGGCTACACCTTC
CDR3 protein: CASSPQQGGYGYTF

D gene: TRBD2
J gene: TRBJ2-7
clone size: NA
V gene: TRBV2
CDR3 DNA: TGTGCCAGCAGGAGAACCGGGACTAGCGGAACCTACGAGCAGTACTTC
CDR3 protein: CASRRTGTSGTYEQYF

D gene: NA
J gene: TRBJ1-2
clone size: few
V gene: TRBV5-6
CDR3 DNA: TGTGCCAGCAGCTTACGGGATGGCTATGGCTACACCTTC
CDR3 protein: CASSLRDGYGYTF

D gene: NA
J gene: TRBJ1-1
clone size: NA
V gene: TRBV4-3
CDR3 DNA: TGCGCCAGCAGCCAAGATCGGCAGGTGGGTGAAGCTTTCTTT
CDR3 protein: CASSQDRQVGEAFF

D gene: TRBD1
J gene: TRBJ2-5
clone size: NA
V gene: TRBV29-1
CDR3 DNA: TGCAGCGTGGACAGGGGGCAAGAGACCCAGTACTTC
CDR3 protein: CSVDRGQETQYF

D gene: TRBD1
J gene: TRBJ1-2
clone size: once
V gene: TRBV6-5
CDR3 DNA: TGTGCCAGCAGCGGACAGGGAAACTATGGCTACACCTTC
CDR3 protein: CASSGQGNYGYTF

D gene: NA
J gene: TRBJ1-6
clone size: NA
V gene: TRBV28
CDR3 DNA: TGTGCCAGCAGATCCACAGGGAGCTCCTATAATTCACCCCTCCACTTT
CDR3 protein: CASRSTGSSYNSPLHF

D gene: TRBD1
J gene: TRBJ2-3
clone size: NA
V gene: TRBV5-1
CDR3 DNA: TGCGCCAGCAGCTTGGGGAGCCCTAGGCCAGGGGGTTCGACAGATACGCAGTATTTT
CDR3 protein: CASSLGSPRPGGSTDTQYF

D gene: NA
J gene: TRBJ1-5
clone size: NA
V gene: TRBV9
CDR3 DNA: TGTGCCAGCAGCGTGACTGACAGATTGACTCAGCCCCAGCATTTT
CDR3 protein: CASSVTDRLTQPQHF

D gene: NA
J gene: TRBJ1-5
clone size: NA
V gene: TRBV5-1
CDR3 DNA: TGCGCCAGCAGCAAGCAGGGTTTGAGCAATCAGCCCCAGCATTTT
CDR3 protein: CASSKQGLSNQPQHF

D gene: NA
J gene: TRBJ2-1
clone size: NA
V gene: TRBV5-1
CDR3 DNA: TGCGCCAGCAGCTTGACTAGTTTCTCCTACAATGAGCAGTTCTTC
CDR3 protein: CASSLTSFSYNEQFF

D gene: NA
J gene: TRBJ2-7
clone size: NA
V gene: TRBV14
CDR3 DNA: TGTGCCAGCAGCCAAGTTCCAGGGGCACCACTCGGCCTCTACGAGCAGTACTTC
CDR3 protein: CASSQVPGAPLGLYEQYF

D gene: NA
J gene: TRBJ2-7
clone size: NA
V gene: TRBV5-1
CDR3 DNA: TGCGCCAGCAGCTTGGATAGGGGATACGAGCAGTACTTC
CDR3 protein: CASSLDRGYEQYF

D gene: NA
J gene: TRBJ1-2
clone size: NA
V gene: TRBV19
CDR3 DNA: TGTGCCAGTAGCTATATGGCGGGTAAAGGCTACACCTTC
CDR3 protein: CASSYMAGKGYTF

D gene: NA
J gene: TRBJ1-3
clone size: few
V gene: TRBV11-2
CDR3 DNA: TGTGCCAGCAGCTTTCGGGCAAGCGGCTTCTCTGGAAACACCATATATTTT
CDR3 protein: CASSFRASGFSGNTIYF

D gene: NA
J gene: TRBJ1-2
clone size: NA
V gene: TRBV11-2
CDR3 DNA: TGTGCCAGCAGCTATTTATCTAACTATGGCTACACCTTC
CDR3 protein: CASSYLSNYGYTF

D gene: NA
J gene: TRBJ2-1
clone size: few
V gene: TRBV5-1
CDR3 DNA: TGCGCCAGCAGCTACGCAGGAGGAGGGGACAATGAGCAGTTCTTC
CDR3 protein: CASSYAGGGDNEQFF

D gene: NA
J gene: TRBJ1-2
clone size: NA
V gene: TRBV7-9
CDR3 DNA: TGTGCCAGCAGCGCCCAGGGTGGGAGGACGGGCTACACCTTC
CDR3 protein: CASSAQGGRTGYTF

D gene: NA
J gene: TRBJ1-6
clone size: once
V gene: TRBV5-1
CDR3 DNA: TGCGCCAGCAGCTTGGGAGGCGGGGGGGGGAATTCACCCCTCCACTTT
CDR3 protein: CASSLGGGGGNSPLHF

D gene: TRBD1
J gene: TRBJ2-7
clone size: NA
V gene: TRBV6-1
CDR3 DNA: TGTGCCAGCAGTGAATGGGGACAGGGGAACTACGAGCAGTACTTC
CDR3 protein: CASSEWGQGNYEQYF